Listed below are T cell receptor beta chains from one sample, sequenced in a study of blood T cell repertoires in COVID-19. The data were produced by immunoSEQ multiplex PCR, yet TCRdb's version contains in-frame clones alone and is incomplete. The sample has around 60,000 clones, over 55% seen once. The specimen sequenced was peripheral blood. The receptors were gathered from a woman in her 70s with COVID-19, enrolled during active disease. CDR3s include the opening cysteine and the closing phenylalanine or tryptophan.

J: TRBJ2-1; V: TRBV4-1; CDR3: CASSQDSSGIYNEQFF
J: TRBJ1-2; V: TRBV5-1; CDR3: CASSPDRGRSYGYTF
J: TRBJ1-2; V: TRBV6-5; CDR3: CASSLTRQGAGYTF
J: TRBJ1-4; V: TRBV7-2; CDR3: CASSLTGVGEKLFF
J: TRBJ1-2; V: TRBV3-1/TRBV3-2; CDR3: CASSQWDVGTPYGYTF
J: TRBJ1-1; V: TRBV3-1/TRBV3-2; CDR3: CASSPTGGGREAFF
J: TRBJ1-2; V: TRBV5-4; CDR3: CASSFGHHNYGYTF
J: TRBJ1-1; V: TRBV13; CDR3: CASSLKQGQAFF
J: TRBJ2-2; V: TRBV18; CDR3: CASSPTQDTTGELFF
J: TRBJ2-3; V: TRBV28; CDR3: CASLSSPGAGTDTQYF
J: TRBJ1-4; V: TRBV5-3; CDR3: CARSSSFIHLCTTNEKLFF
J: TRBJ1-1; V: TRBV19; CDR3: CASSIETEAFF
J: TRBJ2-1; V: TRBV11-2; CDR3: CASSLETSGEQFF
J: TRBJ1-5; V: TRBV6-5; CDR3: CASSPREGRDQPQHF
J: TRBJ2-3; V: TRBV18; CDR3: CASSPGGRNTDTQYF
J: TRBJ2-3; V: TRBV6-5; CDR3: CASSPKGQYTDTQYF
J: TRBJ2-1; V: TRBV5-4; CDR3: CASSLDPAGGGRNEQFF
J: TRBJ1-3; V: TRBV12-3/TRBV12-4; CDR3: CASRTAGGNTIYF
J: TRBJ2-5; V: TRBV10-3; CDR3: CAISASTGVETQYF
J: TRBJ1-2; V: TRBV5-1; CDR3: CASSQGQGADYGYTF
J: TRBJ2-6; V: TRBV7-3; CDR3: CASSRLAGGAGANVLTF
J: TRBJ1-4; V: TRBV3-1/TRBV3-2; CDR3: CASSRDRGVKLFF
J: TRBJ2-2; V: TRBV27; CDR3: CASSYRTSGHTGELFF
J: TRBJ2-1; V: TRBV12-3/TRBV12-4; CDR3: CASSRQNEQFF
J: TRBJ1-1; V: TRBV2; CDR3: CASRKSGTTTEAFF